The 18 T cell receptor beta chains presented below share a single source sample, sequenced in a study of T cell responses to AZD1222 COVID-19 vaccine. The table came from immunoSEQ multiplex PCR; TCRdb's copy has only in-frame clones and leaves some out. Of some 100,000 clones listed, around 87% are singletons. The source was peripheral blood, collected on day 0 of MenACWY control vaccination. These receptors all stem from an adult in good health.

The V call is TRBV28, the J call TRBJ2-7; D is ambiguous. V lost 5 bases and J 6 bases, leaving 11 bases between the germline ends. Germline V gives CDR1 MDHEN, CDR2 SYDVKM. This CDR3 has 12 amino acids. Written as DNA, the CDR3 is TGTGCCAGCAGTCTAAGGGCGAGCGAGCAGTACTTC. Protein product: CASSLRASEQYF.

This sequence joins TRBV11-2 and TRBJ2-5, with D uncertain. The CDR3 is 13 amino acids. Deletions cut 3 bases from V and 9 bases from J, with 14 bases between. Per the germline V gene, CDR1 is SGHAT and CDR2 is FQNNGV. CDR3 sequence reads: CASSFSPADAQYF. The CDR3 bases are TGTGCCAGCAGCTTCTCCCCTGCAGATGCCCAGTACTTC.

The genes are TRBV3-1 (or the pseudogene TRBV3-2) and TRBJ2-7; unclear D gene. CDR3 length equals 15 residues. V was pared by 2 bases and J by 3 bases, with 14 bases between. Per the germline V gene, CDR1 is LGHDT and CDR2 is YNNKEL (reference sequence). Here the CDR3 reads CASSQTRAPNYEQYF. The CDR3 nucleotides read TGTGCCAGCAGCCAAACTCGGGCTCCGAACTACGAGCAGTACTTC.

This chain connects TRBV5-5 to TRBJ1-5, with TRBD1 identical over 8 bases. The CDR3 totals 15 residues. V shed 4 bases, J shed 3 bases, and the junction held 6 bases outside the gene matches. Germline CDR1 reads SGHKS; CDR2 reads YYEKEE (reference sequence). CDR3: CASSVGTGVNQPQHF. For the CDR3, the DNA is TGTGCCAGCAGCGTCGGGACAGGCGTCAATCAGCCCCAGCATTTT.

This clone turned up a few times. The chain carries TRBV6-5 and TRBJ1-5; no clear D gene. V dropped 4 bases and J dropped 0 bases, with 7 bases sitting between them. CDR3 size: 14 residues. Germline loops: CDR1 MNHEY, CDR2 SVGAGI. CDR3 loop: CASSSDYSNQPQHF. DNA of the CDR3: TGTGCCAGCAGTTCGGACTATAGCAATCAGCCCCAGCATTTT.

The chain joins TRBV9 to TRBJ2-3; D is unresolved. Looked up from germline, CDR1 is SGDLS and CDR2 is YYNGEE. V lost 4 bases, J lost 4 bases, and 10 bases lay in between. The CDR3 runs 13 residues. CDR3 bases: TGTGCCAGCAGCTCTAGTTTGGCAGATACGCAGTATTTT. This translates into CASSSSLADTQYF.

The rearrangement uses TRBV21-1 and TRBJ1-5. TRBV21-1 is shown as a pseudogene. The CDR3 consists of 15 residues. In nucleotides, the CDR3 is TGTGCCAGCAGCAATCCGGTTATGGCTACCCGGCCCCAGCATTTT. Its translation: CASSNPVMATRPQHF.

This chain joins TRBV10-3 and TRBJ1-5; a weak D match, TRBD1 (6 bases). Germline V CDR1 and CDR2: ENHRY, SYGVKD. Deletions cut 6 bases from V and 7 bases from J, with 19 bases between. CDR3 size: 15 residues. CDR3 nucleotides: TGTGCCATCAGCGAAGATAGGGGGGCGGGGCAGCCCCAGCATTTT. Translation gives CAISEDRGAGQPQHF.

CDR3 amino acids: CASSPRSGVSYNEQFF. The CDR3 DNA is TGTGCCAGCTCACCCCGATCGGGGGTCTCCTACAATGAGCAGTTCTTC. This chain uses TRBV18 with TRBJ2-1; possible D gene TRBD2, 6 bases. Germline V gene data show CDR1 as KGHSH and CDR2 as LQKENI. This CDR3 is built from 16 residues. V was trimmed by 3 bases and J by 0 bases, leaving 12 bases between them.

The chain recombines TRBV24-1 with TRBJ2-7; D unclear. The germline gives CDR1 KGHDR, CDR2 SFDVKD. CDR3 length: 11 amino acids. V was pared by 1 base and J by 3 bases, with 0 bases between. CDR3 amino acids: CATSDFYEQYF. CDR3 nucleotide sequence: TGTGCCACCAGTGATTTCTACGAGCAGTACTTC.

The chain is built from TRBV18 and TRBJ1-2, with TRBD1 matching over 12 bases. The CDR3 totals 15 residues. The V gene end was trimmed by 3 bases and the J gene end by 4 bases; junction bases not matched to a gene: 3. Germline values: CDR1 KGHSH, CDR2 LQKENI. In DNA form, the CDR3 reads TGTGCCAGCTCACCGCCGGGACAGGGGGCCTATGGCTACACCTTC. This sequence encodes CASSPPGQGAYGYTF.

The rearrangement uses TRBV9 and TRBJ1-5; D not resolved. V lost 0 bases to trimming and J lost 7 bases, with 11 bases between them. This CDR3 has 14 amino acids. Germline V gene lookup returns CDR1 SGDLS and CDR2 YYNGEE. The CDR3 loop reads CASSVGSVGQPQHF. The CDR3 DNA reads as TGTGCCAGCAGCGTAGGCTCGGTGGGACAGCCCCAGCATTTT.

The rearrangement links TRBV19 to TRBJ1-4; D ambiguous. Trimming took 7 bases from V and 4 from J, leaving 13 bases between them. The CDR3 is 14 amino acids. In germline, CDR1 is LNHDA, CDR2 SQIVND (reference sequence). CDR3 region: CASKIGSNNEKLFF. CDR3 sequence (DNA): TGTGCCAGTAAGATCGGGTCAAATAATGAAAAACTGTTTTTT.

By its share, this clone is medium-sized (0.01 to 0.1%). The chain combines TRBV6-5 with TRBJ1-6, with D unresolved. Trimming removed 10 bases from V and 0 bases from J, with 13 bases in between. This CDR3 spans 15 amino acids. CDR1 is MNHEY, CDR2 SVGAGI, per germline. Here the CDR3 DNA reads TGTGCCACCAGCAAGGACCTCTCCTATAATTCACCCCTCCACTTT. Its protein product is CATSKDLSYNSPLHF.

The chain joins TRBV7-2 to TRBJ2-5; 7 nucleotides align to TRBD2. J gave up 7 bases and V 1 base, and 6 bases lay outside the gene matches. CDR1 is SGHTA, CDR2 FQGNSA, per germline. The CDR3 totals 14 residues. CDR3 bases: TGTGCCAGCAGCTTAGGGGCTAGCGGCCGGACCCAGTACTTC. As protein: CASSLGASGRTQYF.

V and J are TRBV7-2 and TRBJ2-3, with 7 bases matching TRBD2. Germline CDR1 is SGHTA and CDR2 is FQGNSA. The CDR3 consists of 16 residues. The V gene end was trimmed by 6 bases and the J gene end by 3 bases; junction bases not matched to a gene: 12. This CDR3 is CASSARLAGKTDTQYF. CDR3 coding DNA: TGTGCCAGCAGTGCTAGACTAGCCGGTAAAACAGATACGCAGTATTTT.

This chain joins TRBV5-1 and TRBJ1-2; D not certain. Per germline, CDR1 SGHRS and CDR2 YFSETQ. V was pared by 0 bases and J by 8 bases, with 11 bases between. The CDR3 sequence is 13 residues long. The CDR3, as DNA: TGCGCCAGCAGCTTGGCTGGCCAAACGGGCTACACCTTC. It encodes CASSLAGQTGYTF.

This rearrangement joins TRBV3-1 (or the pseudogene TRBV3-2) to TRBJ2-7; the D gene is possibly TRBD2 (6 bases). The germline V gene encodes CDR1 LGHDT and CDR2 YNNKEL (reference sequence). This CDR3 is built from 11 residues. V was clipped by 10 bases and J by 6 bases, with 13 bases between them. CDR3 nucleotide sequence: TGTGCCACCGCCGGCGGGGCCGAGCAGTACTTC. It translates to CATAGGAEQYF.